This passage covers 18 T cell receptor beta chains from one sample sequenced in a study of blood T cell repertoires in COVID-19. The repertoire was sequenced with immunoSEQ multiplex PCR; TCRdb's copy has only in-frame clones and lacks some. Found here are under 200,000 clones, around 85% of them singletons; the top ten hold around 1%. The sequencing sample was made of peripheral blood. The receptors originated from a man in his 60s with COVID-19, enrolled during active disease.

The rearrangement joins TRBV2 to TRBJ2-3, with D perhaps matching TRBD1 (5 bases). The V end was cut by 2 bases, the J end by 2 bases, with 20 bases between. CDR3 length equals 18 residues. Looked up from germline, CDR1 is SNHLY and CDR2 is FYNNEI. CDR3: CASSEIKGSGRFTDTQYF. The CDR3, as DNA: TGTGCCAGCAGTGAAATTAAGGGGTCAGGGCGATTCACAGATACGCAGTATTTT.

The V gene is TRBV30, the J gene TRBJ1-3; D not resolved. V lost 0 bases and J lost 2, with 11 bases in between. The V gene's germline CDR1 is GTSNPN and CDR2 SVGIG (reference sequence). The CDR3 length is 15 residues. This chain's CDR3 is CAWSVPSGTGNTIYF. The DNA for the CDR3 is TGTGCCTGGAGTGTGCCAAGCGGAACTGGAAACACCATATATTTT.

In nucleotides, the CDR3 is TGTGCCAGCAGCCCCCCCCAGGGGGCTTTTGGAAACACCATATATTTT. It yields the protein CASSPPQGAFGNTIYF. The chain employs TRBV7-9 and TRBJ1-3, with 8 bases that match TRBD1. Germline V gene data show CDR1 as SEHNR and CDR2 as FQNEAQ (reference sequence). This CDR3 spans 16 amino acids. V dropped 5 bases and J dropped 3; count of bases not matched to a gene: 9.

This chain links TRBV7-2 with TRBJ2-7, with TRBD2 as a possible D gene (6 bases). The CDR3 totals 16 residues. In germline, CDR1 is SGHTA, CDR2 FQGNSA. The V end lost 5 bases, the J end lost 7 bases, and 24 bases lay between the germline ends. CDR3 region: CASSPSPGQGGWEQYF. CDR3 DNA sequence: TGTGCCAGCAGCCCCAGCCCTGGGCAGGGAGGTTGGGAGCAGTACTTC.

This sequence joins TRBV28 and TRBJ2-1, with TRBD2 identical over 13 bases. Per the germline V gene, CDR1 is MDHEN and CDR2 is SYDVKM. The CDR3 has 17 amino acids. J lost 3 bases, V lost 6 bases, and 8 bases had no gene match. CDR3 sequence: CASRQRTSGSFYNEQFF. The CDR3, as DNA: TGTGCCAGCAGGCAGCGGACTAGCGGGAGTTTCTACAATGAGCAGTTCTTC.

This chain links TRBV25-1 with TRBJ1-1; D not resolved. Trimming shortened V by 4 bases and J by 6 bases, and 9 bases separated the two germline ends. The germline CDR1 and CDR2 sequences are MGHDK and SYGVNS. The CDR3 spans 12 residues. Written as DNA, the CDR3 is TGTGCCAGCAGTGGGACTCCAGCTGAAGCTTTCTTT. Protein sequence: CASSGTPAEAFF.

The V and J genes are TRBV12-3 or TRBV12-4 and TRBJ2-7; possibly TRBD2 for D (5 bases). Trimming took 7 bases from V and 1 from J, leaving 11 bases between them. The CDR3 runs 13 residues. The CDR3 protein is CASTIRGSYEQYF. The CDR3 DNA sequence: TGTGCCAGCACCATACGGGGTTCCTACGAGCAGTACTTC.

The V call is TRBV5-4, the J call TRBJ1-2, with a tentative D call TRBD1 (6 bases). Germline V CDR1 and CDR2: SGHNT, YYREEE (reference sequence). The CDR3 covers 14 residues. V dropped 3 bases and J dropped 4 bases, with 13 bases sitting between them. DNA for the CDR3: TGTGCCAGCAGCTCCGGACAGATCAGCTATGGCTACACCTTC. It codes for CASSSGQISYGYTF.

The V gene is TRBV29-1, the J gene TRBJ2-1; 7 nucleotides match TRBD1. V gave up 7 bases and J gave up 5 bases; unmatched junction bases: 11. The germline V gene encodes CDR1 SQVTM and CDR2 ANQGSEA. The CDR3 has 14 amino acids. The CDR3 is CSGNIGTANNEQFF. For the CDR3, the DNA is TGCAGCGGTAATATCGGGACAGCTAACAATGAGCAGTTCTTC.

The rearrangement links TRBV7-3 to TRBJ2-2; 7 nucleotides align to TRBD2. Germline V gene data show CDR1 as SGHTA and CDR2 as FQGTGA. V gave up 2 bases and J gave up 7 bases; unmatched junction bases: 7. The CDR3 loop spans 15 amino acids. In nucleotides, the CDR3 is TGTGCCAGCAGCTTAGCGGGAGATGTTCACGGGGAGCTGTTTTTT. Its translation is CASSLAGDVHGELFF.

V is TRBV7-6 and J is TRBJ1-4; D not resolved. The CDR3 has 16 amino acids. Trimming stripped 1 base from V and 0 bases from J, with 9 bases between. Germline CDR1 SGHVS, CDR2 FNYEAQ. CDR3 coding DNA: TGTGCCAGCAGCTTAGGAGGCGGGACAACTAATGAAAAACTGTTTTTT. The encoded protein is CASSLGGGTTNEKLFF.

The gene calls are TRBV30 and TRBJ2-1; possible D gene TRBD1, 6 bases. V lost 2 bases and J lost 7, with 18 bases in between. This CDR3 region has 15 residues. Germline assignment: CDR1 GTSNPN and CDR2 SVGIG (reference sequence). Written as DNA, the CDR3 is TGTGCCTGGAGTCGCATGGGGGCTCCTAGTAATGAGCAGTTCTTC. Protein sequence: CAWSRMGAPSNEQFF. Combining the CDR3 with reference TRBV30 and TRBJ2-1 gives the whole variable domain SQTIHQWPATLVQPVGSPLSLECTVEGTSNPNLYWYRQAAGRGLQLLFYSVGIGQISSEVPQNLSASRPQDRQFILSSKKLLLSDSGFYLCAWSRMGAPSNEQFFGPGTRLTVL.

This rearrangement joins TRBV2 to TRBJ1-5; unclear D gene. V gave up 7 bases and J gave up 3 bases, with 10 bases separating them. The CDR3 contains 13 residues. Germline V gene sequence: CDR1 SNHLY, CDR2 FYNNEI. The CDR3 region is CASMNGVNQPQHF. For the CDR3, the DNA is TGTGCCAGCATGAACGGGGTCAATCAGCCCCAGCATTTT.

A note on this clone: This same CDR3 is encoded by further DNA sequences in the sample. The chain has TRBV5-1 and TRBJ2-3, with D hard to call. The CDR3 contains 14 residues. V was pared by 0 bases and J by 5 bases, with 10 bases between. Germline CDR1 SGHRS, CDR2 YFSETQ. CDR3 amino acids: CASSLGREEDTQYF. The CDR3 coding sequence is TGCGCCAGCAGCTTGGGCCGAGAGGAAGATACGCAGTATTTT.

The CDR3 DNA sequence: TGTGCCAGCAGCCCGGTTCAGGGCCGCTACGAGCAGTACTTC. Translation: CASSPVQGRYEQYF. The rearrangement links TRBV7-2 to TRBJ2-7; D might be TRBD1 (5 bases). The CDR3 loop spans 14 amino acids. With 5 bases removed from V and 3 bases from J, the gap between germline ends came to 14 bases. In germline, CDR1 is SGHTA, CDR2 FQGNSA.

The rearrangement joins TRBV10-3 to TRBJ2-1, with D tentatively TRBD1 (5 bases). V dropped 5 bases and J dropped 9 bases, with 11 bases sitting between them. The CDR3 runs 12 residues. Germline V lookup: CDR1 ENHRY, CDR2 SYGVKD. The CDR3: CAISIGVTEQFF. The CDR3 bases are TGTGCCATCAGTATAGGGGTCACTGAGCAGTTCTTC.

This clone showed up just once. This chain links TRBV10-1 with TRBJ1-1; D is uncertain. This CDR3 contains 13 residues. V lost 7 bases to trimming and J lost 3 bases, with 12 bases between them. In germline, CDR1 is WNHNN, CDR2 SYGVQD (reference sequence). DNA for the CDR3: TGCGCCAGCACTGCGGGGATGGACACTGAAGCTTTCTTT. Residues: CASTAGMDTEAFF.

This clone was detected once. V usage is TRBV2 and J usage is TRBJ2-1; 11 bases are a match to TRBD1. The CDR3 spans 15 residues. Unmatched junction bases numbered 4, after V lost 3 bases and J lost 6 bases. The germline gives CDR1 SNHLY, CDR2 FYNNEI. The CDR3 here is CASSEGDRGSNEQFF. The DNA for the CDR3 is TGTGCCAGCAGTGAGGGGGACAGGGGGTCCAATGAGCAGTTCTTC.